These T cell receptor beta chains were read from a single sample in a study of cytomegalovirus exposure and HLA in healthy donors. Some clones are missing from TCRdb's copy, which holds only in-frame ones; the method was immunoSEQ multiplex PCR. This sample's clone table lists 150,000 to 200,000 clones. Material: PBMCs. All receptors come from a woman in her sixties or seventies in good health and CMV-seronegative. Both conserved end residues are part of each CDR3. The order of the fields is D gene, J gene, V gene, CDR3 DNA, CDR3 protein. D genes are given only for firm matches.

>TRBD2|TRBJ2-7|TRBV11-2
TGTGCCAGCAGCTTAGCAACTAGCGGGATCTACGAGCAGTACTTC
CASSLATSGIYEQYF
>TRBD1|TRBJ2-3|TRBV6-5
TGTGCCAGCAGCTCCCGGACAGGGGTGGCAGATACGCAGTATTTT
CASSSRTGVADTQYF
>-|TRBJ1-4|TRBV28
TGTGCCAGCAGTTTCCCAGCAGGGGATAATGAAAAACTGTTTTTT
CASSFPAGDNEKLFF
>-|TRBJ1-2|TRBV19
TGTGCCAGCGGGACACGGGGCTACACCTTC
CASGTRGYTF
>-|TRBJ1-1|TRBV27
TGTGCCAGCAGTTTTTTCATGAACACTGAAGCTTTCTTT
CASSFFMNTEAFF
>TRBD1|TRBJ1-1|TRBV7-2
TGTGCCAGCAGCCGTCCCGGGACAGGGAGTATCCCGATTTTT
CASSRPGTGSIPIF
>TRBD1|TRBJ1-2|TRBV10-3
TGTGCCATCAGGCAAGAGGTCAGGGGGAAATCTAACTATGGCTACACCTTC
CAIRQEVRGKSNYGYTF
>TRBD2|TRBJ2-1|TRBV7-2
TGTGCCAGCAGAATCGGGACTAGCGGATTCAATGAGCAGTTCTTC
CASRIGTSGFNEQFF
>-|TRBJ1-4|TRBV6-5
TGTGCCAGCAGTTACTCGGGGACTGAACTAGGGGAACTGTTTTTT
CASSYSGTELGELFF
>TRBD1|TRBJ2-7|TRBV4-1
TGCGCCAGCAGCCACTACCCGGGACAGGCCTACGAGCAGTACTTC
CASSHYPGQAYEQYF
>-|TRBJ1-4|TRBV7-9
TGTGCCAGCAGCTCAAATCGTGGACAGAGGGTTGGAAAACTGTTTTTT
CASSSNRGQRVGKLFF
>-|TRBJ2-1|TRBV7-7
TGTGCCAGCAGCCTTCGAGACGGGGACTCCTACAATGAGCAGTTCTTC
CASSLRDGDSYNEQFF
>-|TRBJ2-1|TRBV5-6
TGTGCCAGCACCTTGATTGGGGGGATCTACAATGAGCAGTTCTTC
CASTLIGGIYNEQFF
>-|TRBJ1-1|TRBV4-1
TGCGCCAGCAGCCAAGTAGACAGGAAGAACACTGAAGCTTTCTTT
CASSQVDRKNTEAFF
>TRBD1|TRBJ1-2|TRBV5-8
TGTGCCAGCAGCCCAAGTTACGGGACAGGATTAGGCTACACCTTC
CASSPSYGTGLGYTF
>-|TRBJ1-4|TRBV2
TGTGCCAGCAGTGAAGACAGGGTCGCGACTGAAAAACTGTTTTTT
CASSEDRVATEKLFF
>-|TRBJ1-2|TRBV6-5
TGTGCCAGCAGCTCCTTTAACTATGGCTACACCTTC
CASSSFNYGYTF
>-|TRBJ1-1|TRBV2
TGTGCCAGCAGGGGGCGGTTAGGCACTGAAGCTTTCTTT
CASRGRLGTEAFF
>TRBD1|TRBJ2-1|TRBV5-1
TGCGCCAGCAGCTGGGGACAGGGGGAAAATGAGCAGTTCTTC
CASSWGQGENEQFF
>-|TRBJ2-7|TRBV19
TGTGCCAGTAGTATAGTTGGAGGGGAGACCTACGAGCAGTACTTC
CASSIVGGETYEQYF
>TRBD2|TRBJ2-1|TRBV18
TGTGCCAGCTCACAAGCGGGGGCTGAGCAGTTCTTC
CASSQAGAEQFF
>-|TRBJ2-2|TRBV23-1
TGCGCCAGCAGTCAATCTCGGGGTCCGGGCACCGGGGAGCTGTTTTTT
CASSQSRGPGTGELFF
>-|TRBJ1-1|TRBV21-1
TGTGCCAACACAATTCGGGGAGAAGCTTTCTTT
CANTIRGEAFF
>TRBD2|TRBJ2-3|TRBV19
TGTGCCAGTAGTATAGATCTTCTAGCGGGAGGGACAGATACGCAGTATTTT
CASSIDLLAGGTDTQYF
>TRBD1|TRBJ1-2|TRBV19
TGTGCCAGTAGTAAACAGGGGCCCTACTACACCTTC
CASSKQGPYYTF
>-|TRBJ2-5|TRBV7-2
TGTGCCAGCAGCTTAGTAGTCAGGGCTAGAGAGACCCAGTACTTC
CASSLVVRARETQYF
>TRBD2|TRBJ2-1|TRBV25-1
TGTGCCAGCTACCCAACCCAATGGAGCGGGAAATACAATGAGCAGTTCTTC
CASYPTQWSGKYNEQFF
>-|TRBJ2-7|TRBV27
TGTGCCAGCAGTTTATCAGTAGGGGTAATAGCCTACGAGCAGTACTTC
CASSLSVGVIAYEQYF
>-|TRBJ1-2|TRBV7-3
TGTGCCAGCAGCTTAGAGGAGGGGAACTATGGCTACACCTTC
CASSLEEGNYGYTF
>TRBD1|TRBJ1-1|TRBV7-2
TGTGCCAGCAGCTCGCAGGGACAGGGTACTGAAGCTTTCTTT
CASSSQGQGTEAFF
>TRBD1|TRBJ1-1|TRBV7-9
TGTGCCAGCAGCTTAGCCGGACAGGGGCCCACTGAAGCTTTCTTT
CASSLAGQGPTEAFF
>-|TRBJ2-7|TRBV10-3
TGTGCCATCAGTGATACTGGGAGGGGGTGGTACGAGCAGTACTTC
CAISDTGRGWYEQYF
>-|TRBJ1-4|TRBV7-9
TGTGCCAGCAGTTGGGCGAATGCAGTACTGTTTTTT
CASSWANAVLFF
>-|TRBJ1-1|TRBV18
TGTGCCAGCTCAGAGAACAGGGCATCGGACACTGAAGCTTTCTTT
CASSENRASDTEAFF
>TRBD1|TRBJ2-5|TRBV7-3
TGTGCCAGCAGCCCCAGGACAGGGGAGCAAGAGACCCAGTACTTC
CASSPRTGEQETQYF
>TRBD1|TRBJ1-1|TRBV5-1
TGCGCCAGCAGACCAAGACAGGGGGGGATGAACACTGAAGCTTTCTTT
CASRPRQGGMNTEAFF
>TRBD1|TRBJ1-2|TRBV25-1
TGTGCCAGCAGTGATGCGACGACAGGGGAGCGCGGCTACACCTTC
CASSDATTGERGYTF
>-|TRBJ2-5|TRBV18
TGTGCCAGCTCACAGGAGCTTATGGAGACCCAGTACTTC
CASSQELMETQYF
>-|TRBJ2-3|TRBV6-5
TGTGCCAGCAGTCCGGTCGGGTGGCCAGATACGCAGTATTTT
CASSPVGWPDTQYF
>-|TRBJ1-3|TRBV30
TGTGCCCTGCGGGAGTCTGGAAACACCATATATTTT
CALRESGNTIYF
>TRBD2|TRBJ2-7|TRBV27
TGTGCCAGTAGGACTAGCGGGATGGGCGCCTACGAGCAGTACTTC
CASRTSGMGAYEQYF
>-|TRBJ2-3|TRBV29-1
TGCAGCGTTGGTCGAGCGGGAGATACGCAGTATTTT
CSVGRAGDTQYF
>-|TRBJ1-5|TRBV5-1
TGCGCCAGCAGCTTGGCCCCGTTAGAGGGACAGCATTTT
CASSLAPLEGQHF
>TRBD1|TRBJ2-1|TRBV7-8
TGTGCCAGCAGCTTGACAGGGGGGGAGTACAATGAGCAGTTCTTC
CASSLTGGEYNEQFF
>-|TRBJ1-2|TRBV27
TGTGCCAGCAGTTTATCGTACGGGTTTTCTGCGAATGGCTACACCTTC
CASSLSYGFSANGYTF
>-|TRBJ2-2|TRBV30
TGTGCCTGGAGTCGGACAAGACTCACCGGGGAGCTGTTTTTT
CAWSRTRLTGELFF
>-|TRBJ2-5|TRBV9
TGTGCCAGCAGCGTAGTCGGGTTCGGTAACCAAGAGACCCAGTACTTC
CASSVVGFGNQETQYF
>-|TRBJ1-5|TRBV5-4
TGTGCCAGCAGCTTGGATGGTTCAGGGAATCAGCCCCAGCATTTT
CASSLDGSGNQPQHF
>-|TRBJ1-6|TRBV5-4
TGTGCCAGCAGTCCCCAATGGCCGAATTCACCCCTCCACTTT
CASSPQWPNSPLHF